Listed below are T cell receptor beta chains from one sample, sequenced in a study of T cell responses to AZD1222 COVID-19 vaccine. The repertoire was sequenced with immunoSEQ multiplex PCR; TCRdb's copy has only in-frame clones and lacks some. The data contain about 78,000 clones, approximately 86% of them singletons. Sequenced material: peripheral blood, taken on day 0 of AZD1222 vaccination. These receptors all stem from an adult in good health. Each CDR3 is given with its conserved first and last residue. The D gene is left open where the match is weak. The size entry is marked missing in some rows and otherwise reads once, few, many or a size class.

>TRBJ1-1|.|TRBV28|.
TGTGCCAGCAGTCGATCCCTGAACACTGAAGCTTTCTTT
CASSRSLNTEAFF
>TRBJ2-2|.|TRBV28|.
TGTGCCAGCAGTAGACAGGACGGGGAGCTGTTTTTT
CASSRQDGELFF
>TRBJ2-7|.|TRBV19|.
TGTGCCAGTAGTATAGTAGGGGGGAGTTCTGTCGAGCAGTACTTC
CASSIVGGSSVEQYF
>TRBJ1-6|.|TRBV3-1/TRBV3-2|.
TGTGCCAGCAGCCAAGACTCCAGGTCGGTTAAGCTCCTCCACTTT
CASSQDSRSVKLLHF
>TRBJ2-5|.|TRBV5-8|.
TGTGCCAGCAGCTTAGGGCAGTCACAAGAGACCCAGTACTTC
CASSLGQSQETQYF
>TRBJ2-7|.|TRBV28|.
TGTGCCAGCAGCCGAGCTTCGACGACGGGGGACTCTAAGCAGTACTTC
CASSRASTTGDSKQYF
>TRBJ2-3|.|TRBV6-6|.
TGTGCCAGCAGTGACTGGACAGTCACAGATACGCAGTATTTT
CASSDWTVTDTQYF
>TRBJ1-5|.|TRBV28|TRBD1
TGTGCCAGCAGTCTCGGGACAGGGGAAGGGCAGCCCCAGCATTTT
CASSLGTGEGQPQHF
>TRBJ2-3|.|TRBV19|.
TGTGCCAGTAGTATAGCCCTTTTCTCGTCGAGGGATACGCAGTATTTT
CASSIALFSSRDTQYF
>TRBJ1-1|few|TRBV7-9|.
TGTGCCAGCACCGAAAGGAACACTGAAGCTTTCTTT
CASTERNTEAFF
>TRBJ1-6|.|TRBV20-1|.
TGCAGTGCTAGCCCATCCGGGGCCCTCCACTTT
CSASPSGALHF
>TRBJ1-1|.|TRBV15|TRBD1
TGTGCCACCAGCAGGGAATCGACAGGGACCCCTGAAGCTTTCTTT
CATSRESTGTPEAFF
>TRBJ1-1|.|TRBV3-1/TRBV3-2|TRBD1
TGTGCCAGCAGCTTTAACCCGACAGGGGGCTATATGAACACTGAAGCTTTCTTT
CASSFNPTGGYMNTEAFF
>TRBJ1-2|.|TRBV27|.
TGTGCCAGCAGTTTTAATGTTAACTATGGCTACACCTTC
CASSFNVNYGYTF
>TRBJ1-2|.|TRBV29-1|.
TGCAGCGTAGGGGGGAACTATGGCTACACCTTC
CSVGGNYGYTF
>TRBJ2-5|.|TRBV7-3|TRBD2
TGTGCCAGCAGCACCCGACAGGGGGCTAGCGGGAGGGCTAGAGAGACCCAGTACTTC
CASSTRQGASGRARETQYF
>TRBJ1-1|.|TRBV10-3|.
TGTGCCATCAGTGAGGGAAGGGATGAAGCTTTCTTT
CAISEGRDEAFF
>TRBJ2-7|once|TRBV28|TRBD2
TGTGCCAGCAGGACTAGCGGGGGTCCTCAACCCCACGAGCAGTACTTC
CASRTSGGPQPHEQYF
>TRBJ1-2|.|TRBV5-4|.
TGTGCCAGCAGCTTGGGGTCGCTCGGGGATGGCTACACCTTC
CASSLGSLGDGYTF
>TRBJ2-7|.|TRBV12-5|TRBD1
TGTGCTAGTGTCCCCGGGACAGGGACCTACGAGCAGTACTTC
CASVPGTGTYEQYF
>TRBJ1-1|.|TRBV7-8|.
TGTGCCAGCAGCTTTAGTGGGGGCACTGGGGCGAAAGCTTTCTTT
CASSFSGGTGAKAFF
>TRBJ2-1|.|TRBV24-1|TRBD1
TGTGCCACCAGTGTAGGGGACAGAAATGAGCAGTTCTTC
CATSVGDRNEQFF
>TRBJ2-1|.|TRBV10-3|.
TGTGCCATCGGAGGACGGGACAATGAGCAGTTCTTC
CAIGGRDNEQFF
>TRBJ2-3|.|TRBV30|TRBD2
TGTGCCTGGAGTCCTCTTGCGGGAGTGGCAGATACGCAGTATTTT
CAWSPLAGVADTQYF
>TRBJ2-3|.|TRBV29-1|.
TGCAGCGTTCAGTCAACAGATACGCAGTATTTT
CSVQSTDTQYF
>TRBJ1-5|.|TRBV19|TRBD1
TGTGCCAGTAGTATAGCCAGGGGGTCCAATCAGCCCCAGCATTTT
CASSIARGSNQPQHF
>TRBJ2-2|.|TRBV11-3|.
TGTGCCAGCAGCTTAAGCGGGTTTAGGTGGTACGGCTCGAACACCGGGGAGCTGTTTTTT
CASSLSGFRWYGSNTGELFF
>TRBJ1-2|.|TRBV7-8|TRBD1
TGTGCCAGCAGCCTCAGCCTCCAGGGGGCACATGGCTACACCTTC
CASSLSLQGAHGYTF
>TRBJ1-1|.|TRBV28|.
TGTGCCAGCAGTTTAAGGGACACTGAAGCTTTCTTT
CASSLRDTEAFF
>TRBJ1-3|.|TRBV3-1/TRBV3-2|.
TGTGCCAGCAGCCAAGAGGCGTCTCTCGGAAACACCATATATTTT
CASSQEASLGNTIYF
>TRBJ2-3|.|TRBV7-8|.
TGTGCCAGCAGCTTAGCTGGCCAGGGCGCAGATACGCAGTATTTT
CASSLAGQGADTQYF
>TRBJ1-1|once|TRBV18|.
TGTGCCAGCTCACCACTAGATAACACTGAAGCTTTCTTT
CASSPLDNTEAFF
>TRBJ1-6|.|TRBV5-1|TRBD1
TGCGCCAGCAGCATAACAGGGGGGGCGGATTCACCCCTCCACTTT
CASSITGGADSPLHF
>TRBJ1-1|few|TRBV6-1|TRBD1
TGTGCCAGCAGTGATCGGACAGGGTCGGTCTGGGGCACTGAAGCTTTCTTT
CASSDRTGSVWGTEAFF
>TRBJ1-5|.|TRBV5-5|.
TGTGCCAGCAGCTTGGAGGGGGTGAATCAGCCCCAGCATTTT
CASSLEGVNQPQHF
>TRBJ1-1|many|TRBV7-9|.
TGTGCCAGCAGCCCGCCCGGGTTAACTGAAGCTTTCTTT
CASSPPGLTEAFF
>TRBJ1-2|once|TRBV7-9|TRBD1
TGTGCCAGCAGCTTAGGTGGGGACAGGGGCTTTGGCTACACCTTC
CASSLGGDRGFGYTF
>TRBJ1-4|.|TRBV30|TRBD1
TGTGCCTGGAGTGTAGGACAGGGGAATGAAAAACTGTTTTTT
CAWSVGQGNEKLFF
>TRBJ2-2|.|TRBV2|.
TGTGCCAGCAGTGAACAGATCGGGGAGCTGTTTTTT
CASSEQIGELFF
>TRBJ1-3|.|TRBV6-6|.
TGTGCCAGCACCACTGGGAGCTCTGGAAACACCATATATTTT
CASTTGSSGNTIYF
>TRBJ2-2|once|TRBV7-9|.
TGTGCCAGCAGCCGGAGAGGGCAATCAAACACCGGGGAGCTGTTTTTT
CASSRRGQSNTGELFF
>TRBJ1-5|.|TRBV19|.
TGTGCCAGTAGTCCCACCGCCATAACAGTCAATCAGCCCCAGCATTTT
CASSPTAITVNQPQHF